This record covers a single T cell receptor beta chain. The germline V gene has CDR1 SQVTM and CDR2 ANQGSEA. V lost 6 bases and J lost 4; bases outside the gene matches: 1. This CDR3 is built from 11 residues. The sample comes from a study of quantifying T cell responses using KT2 cells. About the research overall: Reverse transcription used primers in the TCR alpha and beta constant regions.

Each cDNA got a UMI-containing oligo ligated at its 3' end. The first PCR ran roughly 4 cycles with an equimolar RC1.1 and RC1.2 beta primer mix. Via MiXCR, TCRdb re-called the UMI-ligation and nested PCR reads, giving one row per CDR3 protein. Among roughly 50,000 distinct CDR3 sequences, approximately 13% were seen once, and the ten largest hold about 9%. V usage is TRBV29-1 and J usage is TRBJ1-1; 8 bases align to TRBD1. The sequencing input was PBMCs spiked with cells of the T cell clone KT2. The clonotype comes from a human donor. The CDR3 sequence is CSVGQGTEAFF. The CDR3 region has the DNA TGCAGCGTAGGACAGGGCACTGAAGCTTTCTTT.